This T cell receptor beta chain comes out of a study of blood T cell repertoires in COVID-19. Study-level information: Samples taken during acute and convalescent COVID-19 were collected in the United States, Italy and Spain. In each case, the material was cDNA or gDNA derived from T cells, B-cell-depleted T cells, or PBMCs.

Profiling relied on immunoSEQ multiplex PCR, and the TCRdb table lists in-frame clones only, not all of them. The sample records some 190,000 clones, roughly 82% being singletons. Germline values: CDR1 LGHNA, CDR2 YNFKEQ. This CDR3 contains 14 residues. Trimming pared 2 bases from V and 0 bases from J, leaving 7 bases between. It was during active infection that Seattle patients were enrolled and then longitudinally followed. The sequence was collected from a woman aged 55 to 70 with COVID-19, enrolled during active disease. This sequence joins TRBV4-2 and TRBJ1-2; D not certain. The sequenced sample was peripheral blood. The CDR3 DNA follows: TGTGCCAGCAGCCAACCAGGTTCTAACTATGGCTACACCTTC. It codes for CASSQPGSNYGYTF.